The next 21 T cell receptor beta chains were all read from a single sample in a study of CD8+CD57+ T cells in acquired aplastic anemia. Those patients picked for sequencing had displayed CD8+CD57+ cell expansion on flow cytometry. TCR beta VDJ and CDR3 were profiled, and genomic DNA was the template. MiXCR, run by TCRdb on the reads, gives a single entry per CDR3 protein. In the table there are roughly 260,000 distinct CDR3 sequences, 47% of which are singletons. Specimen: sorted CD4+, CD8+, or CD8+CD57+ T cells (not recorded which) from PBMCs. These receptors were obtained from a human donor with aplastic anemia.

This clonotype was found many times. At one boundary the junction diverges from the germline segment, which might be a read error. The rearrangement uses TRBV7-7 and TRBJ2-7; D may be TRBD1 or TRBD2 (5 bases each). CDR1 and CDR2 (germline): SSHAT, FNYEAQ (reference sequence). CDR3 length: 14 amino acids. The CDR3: CASSLTGTSYEQYF. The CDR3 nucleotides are TGTGCTAGCAGCTTAACCGGGACGTCCTACGAGCAGTACTTC. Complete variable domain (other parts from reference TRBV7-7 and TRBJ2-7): GAGVSQSPRYKVTKRGQDVTLRCDPISSHATLYWYQQALGQGPEFLTYFNYEAQPDKSGLPSDRFSAERPEGSISTLTIQRTEQRDSAMYRCASSLTGTSYEQYFGPGTRLTVT.

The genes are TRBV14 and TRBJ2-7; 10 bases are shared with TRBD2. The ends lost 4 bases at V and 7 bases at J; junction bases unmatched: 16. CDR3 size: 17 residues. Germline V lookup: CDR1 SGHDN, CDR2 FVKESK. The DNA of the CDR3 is TGTGCCAGCAGCCCCCCGGCTAGCGGGAGCTCCTACAATGAGCAGTACTTC. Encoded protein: CASSPPASGSSYNEQYF.

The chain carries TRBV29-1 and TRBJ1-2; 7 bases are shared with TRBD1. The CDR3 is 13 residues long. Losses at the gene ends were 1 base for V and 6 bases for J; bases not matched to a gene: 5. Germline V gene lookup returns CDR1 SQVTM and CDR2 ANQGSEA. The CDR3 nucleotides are TGCAGCGTTGAAGGAGGAGGGGGCAATGGCTACACCTTC. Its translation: CSVEGGGGNGYTF.

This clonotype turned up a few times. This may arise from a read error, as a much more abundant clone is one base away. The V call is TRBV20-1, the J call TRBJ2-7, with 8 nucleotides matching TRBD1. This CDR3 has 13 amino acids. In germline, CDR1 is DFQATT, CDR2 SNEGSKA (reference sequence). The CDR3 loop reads CSAGDRLSYERYF. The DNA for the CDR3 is TGCAGTGCTGGGGACAGGCTCTCCTACGAGCGGTACTTC.

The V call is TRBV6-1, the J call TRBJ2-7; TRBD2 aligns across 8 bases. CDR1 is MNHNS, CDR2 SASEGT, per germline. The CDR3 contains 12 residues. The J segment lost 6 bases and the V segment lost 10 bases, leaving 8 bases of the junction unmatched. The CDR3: CATIYSGTEQYF. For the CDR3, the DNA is TGTGCCACCATTTATAGCGGGACCGAGCAGTACTTC.

The CDR3 sequence is CASSLGGKTAGELFF. For the CDR3, the DNA is TGTGCCAGCAGCTTAGGGGGGAAAACGGCCGGGGAGCTGTTTTTT. This chain connects TRBV7-8 to TRBJ2-2; D may be TRBD1 or TRBD2 (5 bases each). Germline V gene sequence: CDR1 SGHVS, CDR2 FQNEAQ. V shed 1 base and J shed 6 bases, with 12 bases lying between them. The CDR3 has 15 amino acids.

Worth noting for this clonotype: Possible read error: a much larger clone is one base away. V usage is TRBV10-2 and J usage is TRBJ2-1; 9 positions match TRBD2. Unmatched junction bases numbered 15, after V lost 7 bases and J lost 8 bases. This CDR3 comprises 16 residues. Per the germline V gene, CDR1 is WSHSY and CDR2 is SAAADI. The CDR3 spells CASTTPSGKSYDEQFF. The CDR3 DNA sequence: TGCGCCAGCACCACCCCTAGCGGGAAAAGTTACGATGAGCAGTTCTTC.

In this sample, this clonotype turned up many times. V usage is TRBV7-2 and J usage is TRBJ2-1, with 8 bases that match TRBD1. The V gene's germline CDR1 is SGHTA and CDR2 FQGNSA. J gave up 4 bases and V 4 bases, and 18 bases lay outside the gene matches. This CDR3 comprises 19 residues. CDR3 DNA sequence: TGTGCCAGCAGCTCAACCGGGACAGGCTCGCGGACTATTTACAATGAGCAGTTCTTC. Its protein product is CASSSTGTGSRTIYNEQFF.

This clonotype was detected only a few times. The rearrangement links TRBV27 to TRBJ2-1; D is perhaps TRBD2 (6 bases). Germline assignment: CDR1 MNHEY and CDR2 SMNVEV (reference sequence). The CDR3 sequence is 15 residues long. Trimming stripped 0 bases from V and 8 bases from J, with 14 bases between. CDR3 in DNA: TGTGCCAGCAGTTTATCCTACGCAGGGAGGCATGAGCAGTTCTTC. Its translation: CASSLSYAGRHEQFF.

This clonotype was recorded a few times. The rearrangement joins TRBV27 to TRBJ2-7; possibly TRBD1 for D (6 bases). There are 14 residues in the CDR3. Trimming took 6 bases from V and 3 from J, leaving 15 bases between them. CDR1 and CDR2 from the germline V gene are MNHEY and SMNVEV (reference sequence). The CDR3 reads CASRDAGVHYEQYF. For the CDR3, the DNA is TGTGCCAGCAGGGATGCAGGGGTCCACTACGAGCAGTACTTC.

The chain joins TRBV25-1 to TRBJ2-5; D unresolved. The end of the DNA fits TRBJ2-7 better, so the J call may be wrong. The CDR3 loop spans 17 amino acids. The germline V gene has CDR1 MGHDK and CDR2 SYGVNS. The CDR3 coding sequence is TGTGCCAGCAGTGAACAGGTCTGGGGTAGAGATACGCTCGAGCAGTACTTC. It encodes CASSEQVWGRDTLEQYF.

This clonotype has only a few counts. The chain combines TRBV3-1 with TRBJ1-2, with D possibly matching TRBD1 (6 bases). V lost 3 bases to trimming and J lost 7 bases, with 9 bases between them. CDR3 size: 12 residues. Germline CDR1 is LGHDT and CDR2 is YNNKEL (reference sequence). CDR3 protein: CASSQGAFGYTF. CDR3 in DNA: TGTGCCAGCAGCCAGGGGGCGTTTGGCTACACCTTC.

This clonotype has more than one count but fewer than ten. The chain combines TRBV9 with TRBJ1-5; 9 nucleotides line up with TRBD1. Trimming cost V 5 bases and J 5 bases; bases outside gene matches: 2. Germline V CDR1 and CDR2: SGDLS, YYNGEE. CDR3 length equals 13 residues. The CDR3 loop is CASSRDRDQPQHF. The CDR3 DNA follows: TGTGCCAGCAGTCGGGACAGGGATCAGCCCCAGCATTTT.

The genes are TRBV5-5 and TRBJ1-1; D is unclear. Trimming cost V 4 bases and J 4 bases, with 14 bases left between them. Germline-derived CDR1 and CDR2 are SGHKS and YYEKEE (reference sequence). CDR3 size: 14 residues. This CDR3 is CASSPLLLGTEAFF. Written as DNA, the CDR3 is TGTGCCAGCAGCCCACTCCTCCTTGGCACTGAAGCTTTCTTT.

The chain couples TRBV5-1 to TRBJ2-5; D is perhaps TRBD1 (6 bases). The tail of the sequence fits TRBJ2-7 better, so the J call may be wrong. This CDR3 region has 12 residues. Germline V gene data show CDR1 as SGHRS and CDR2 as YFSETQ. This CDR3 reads CASRQGEHEQYF. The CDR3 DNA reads TGCGCCAGCAGACAGGGCGAACACGAGCAGTACTTC.

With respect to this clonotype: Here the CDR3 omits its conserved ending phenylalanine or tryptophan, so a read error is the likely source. CDR3 sequence (DNA): TGTGCCAGCAGGAACTTCTATGGCTACACCCTC. Its protein product is CASRNFYGYTL. The gene calls are TRBV6-1 and TRBJ1-2; D unclear. V dropped 6 bases and J dropped 4 bases, with 6 bases sitting between them. CDR1 MNHNS and CDR2 SASEGT come from the germline V gene. The CDR3 extends over 11 amino acids.

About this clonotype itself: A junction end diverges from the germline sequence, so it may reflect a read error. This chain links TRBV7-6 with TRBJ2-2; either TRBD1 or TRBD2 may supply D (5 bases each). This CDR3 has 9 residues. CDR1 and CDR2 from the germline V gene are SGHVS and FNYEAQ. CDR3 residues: CASSRTGAF. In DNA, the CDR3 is TGTGCCAGCAGCCGGACTGGGGCCTTT.

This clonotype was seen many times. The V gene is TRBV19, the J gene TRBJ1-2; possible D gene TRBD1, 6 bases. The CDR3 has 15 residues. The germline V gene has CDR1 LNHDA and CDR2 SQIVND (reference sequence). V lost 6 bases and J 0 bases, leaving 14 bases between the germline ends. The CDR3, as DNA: TGTGCCAGTAGCAGAACAGGGTTGTCTAACTATGGCTACACCTTC. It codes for CASSRTGLSNYGYTF.

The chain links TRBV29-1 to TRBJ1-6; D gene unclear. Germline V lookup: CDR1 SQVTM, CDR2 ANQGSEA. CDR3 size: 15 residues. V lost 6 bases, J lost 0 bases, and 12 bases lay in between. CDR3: CSVGQVRSYNSPLHF. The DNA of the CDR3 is TGCAGCGTAGGGCAGGTACGCTCCTATAATTCACCCCTCCACTTT.

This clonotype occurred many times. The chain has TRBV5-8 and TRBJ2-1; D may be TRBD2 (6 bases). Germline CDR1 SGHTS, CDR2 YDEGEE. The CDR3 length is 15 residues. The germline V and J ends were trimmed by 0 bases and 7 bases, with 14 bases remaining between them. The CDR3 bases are TGTGCCAGCAGCTTGGCGGGAGAGGCCCTTAATGAGCAGTTCTTC. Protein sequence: CASSLAGEALNEQFF.

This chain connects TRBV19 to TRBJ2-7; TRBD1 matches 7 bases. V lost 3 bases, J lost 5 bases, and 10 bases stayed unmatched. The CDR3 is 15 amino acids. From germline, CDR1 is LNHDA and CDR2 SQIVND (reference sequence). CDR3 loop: CASSITGRGKDEQYF. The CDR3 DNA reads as TGTGCCAGTAGTATCACAGGCAGGGGGAAGGACGAGCAGTACTTC.